Listed here are 10 T cell receptor beta chains from one sample, sequenced in a study of Tregs in tolerant kidney transplant recipients. Some clones are missing from TCRdb's copy, which holds only in-frame ones; the method was immunoSEQ multiplex PCR. The sample records just over 30,000 clones, under 90% being singletons. Their target antigens are unknown. The specimen was Tregs from blood cultured with allogeneic cells. Receptors originate from a human donor in good health.

This clone came up once. This chain uses TRBV7-9 with TRBJ2-2; tentative D call: TRBD2 (5 bases). The CDR3 runs to 13 residues. Germline V gene lookup returns CDR1 SEHNR and CDR2 FQNEAQ (reference sequence). Between the trimmed V and J ends, which lost 8 bases and 5 bases, there was a span of 12 bases. The CDR3 bases are TGTGCCAGCCGCCGGGGATCGACCGGGGAGCTGTTTTTT. Translation gives CASRRGSTGELFF. Drawing the rest from reference TRBV7-9 and TRBJ2-2, the complete variable domain is DTGVSQNPRHKITKRGQNVTFRCDPISEHNRLYWYRQTLGQGPEFLTYFQNEAQLEKSRLLSDRFSAERPKGSFSTLEIQRTEQGDSAMYLCASRRGSTGELFFGEGSRLTVL.

This clone was seen only a few times. This chain links TRBV7-3 with TRBJ2-2; D unresolved. CDR1 SGHTA and CDR2 FQGTGA come from the germline V gene. V was trimmed by 1 base and J by 7 bases, leaving 7 bases between them. CDR3 length: 13 residues. The CDR3 reads CASSLRGFGELFF. The CDR3 coding sequence is TGTGCCAGCAGCTTAAGGGGTTTCGGGGAGCTGTTTTTT.

The CDR3 is CASSQTDTQYF. The DNA for the CDR3 is TGTGCCAGCAGCCAAACAGATACGCAGTATTTT. The V and J genes are TRBV11-3 and TRBJ2-3; no clear D gene. The V gene lost 5 bases and the J gene lost 3 bases, with 3 bases spanning the gap. This CDR3 has 11 residues. Germline-derived CDR1 and CDR2 are SGHNT and YENEEA.

This clone was seen only once. The V call is TRBV2, the J call TRBJ1-1; 9 nucleotides line up with TRBD1. In germline, CDR1 is SNHLY, CDR2 FYNNEI. This CDR3 is built from 14 residues. V was clipped by 6 bases and J by 4 bases; unmatched bases: 6. The chain's CDR3 is CASRSTGGSTEAFF. The DNA for the CDR3 is TGTGCCAGCAGGTCGACAGGGGGGAGCACTGAAGCTTTCTTT. The entire variable domain, with the rest obtained from reference TRBV2 and TRBJ1-1, is as follows: EPEVTQTPSHQVTQMGQEVILRCVPISNHLYFYWYRQILGQKVEFLVSFYNNEISEKSEIFDDQFSVERPDGSNFTLKIRSTKLEDSAMYFCASRSTGGSTEAFFGQGTRLTVV.

The chain couples TRBV2 to TRBJ1-2; D is unresolved. Germline lookup yields CDR1 SNHLY and CDR2 FYNNEI. Trimming cost V 3 bases and J 6 bases, with 11 bases left between them. The CDR3 has 13 amino acids. This CDR3 reads CASSDQILNGYTF. The CDR3 DNA is TGTGCCAGCAGTGATCAGATCCTCAATGGCTACACCTTC.

The chain has TRBV10-3 and TRBJ2-1, with TRBD1 matching over 9 bases. The V segment lost 8 bases and the J segment 3 bases; nucleotides outside the gene matches: 14. The CDR3 length is 17 residues. Looked up from germline, CDR1 is ENHRY and CDR2 is SYGVKD. The CDR3 region has the DNA TGTGCCATCCAAGTGTCCCTCCCGGGACAGGGCTACAATGAGCAGTTCTTC. This translates into CAIQVSLPGQGYNEQFF.

The rearrangement joins TRBV9 to TRBJ2-7, with D possibly TRBD2 on 7 matching bases. The CDR3 is made up of 14 amino acids. Germline V CDR1 and CDR2: SGDLS, YYNGEE. Trimming took off 6 bases at V and 3 bases at J, with 16 bases between the two ends. CDR3 nucleotide sequence: TGTGCCAGCAACCGTCTAGGGGGGGACTACGAGCAGTACTTC. It yields the protein CASNRLGGDYEQYF.

CDR3 sequence (DNA): TGTGCCAGCAGCGTAGACGGCGGGAGGCGAGATACGCAGTATTTT. Translating gives CASSVDGGRRDTQYF. The chain has TRBV9 and TRBJ2-3, with 8 bases lining up with TRBD2. The germline V gene encodes CDR1 SGDLS and CDR2 YYNGEE. Trimming at V came to 0 bases and at J to 5 bases, leaving 5 bases not matched to a gene. The CDR3 sequence is 15 residues long.

The chain joins TRBV5-1 to TRBJ1-1, with D unresolved. Trimming cost V 1 base and J 1 base, with 5 bases left between them. CDR3 length: 13 residues. Germline V gives CDR1 SGHRS, CDR2 YFSETQ. The CDR3 nucleotides read TGCGCCAGCAGCTTGCTACCGAACACTGAAGCTTTCTTT. Translating it yields CASSLLPNTEAFF. The whole variable domain, remainder taken from reference TRBV5-1 and TRBJ1-1, is KAGVTQTPRYLIKTRGQQVTLSCSPISGHRSVSWYQQTPGQGLQFLFEYFSETQRNKGNFPGRFSGRQFSNSRSEMNVSTLELGDSALYLCASSLLPNTEAFFGQGTRLTVV.

The chain recombines TRBV30 with TRBJ2-1, with TRBD2 matching 14 bases. This CDR3 region has 14 residues. The germline V gene encodes CDR1 GTSNPN and CDR2 SVGIG (reference sequence). V was clipped by 5 bases and J by 10 bases; unmatched bases: 7. CDR3 in DNA: TGTGCCTGGGCGGGACTAGCGGGAGCAAGCGAGCAGTTCTTC. This encodes CAWAGLAGASEQFF.